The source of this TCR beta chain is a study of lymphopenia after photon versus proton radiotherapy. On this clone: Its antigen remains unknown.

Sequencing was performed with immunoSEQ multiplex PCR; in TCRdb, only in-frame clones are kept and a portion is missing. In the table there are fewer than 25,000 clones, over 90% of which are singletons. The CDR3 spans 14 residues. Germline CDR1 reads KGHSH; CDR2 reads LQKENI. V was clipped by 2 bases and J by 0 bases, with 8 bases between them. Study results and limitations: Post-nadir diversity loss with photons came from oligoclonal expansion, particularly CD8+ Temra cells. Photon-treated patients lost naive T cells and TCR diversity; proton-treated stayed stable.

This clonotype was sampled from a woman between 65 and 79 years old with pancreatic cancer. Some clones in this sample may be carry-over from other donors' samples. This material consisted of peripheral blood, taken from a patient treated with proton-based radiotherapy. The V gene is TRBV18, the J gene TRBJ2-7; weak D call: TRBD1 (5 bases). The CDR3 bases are TGTGCCAGCTCACCATCCAGGGCCTCCTACGAGCAGTACTTC. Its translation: CASSPSRASYEQYF.